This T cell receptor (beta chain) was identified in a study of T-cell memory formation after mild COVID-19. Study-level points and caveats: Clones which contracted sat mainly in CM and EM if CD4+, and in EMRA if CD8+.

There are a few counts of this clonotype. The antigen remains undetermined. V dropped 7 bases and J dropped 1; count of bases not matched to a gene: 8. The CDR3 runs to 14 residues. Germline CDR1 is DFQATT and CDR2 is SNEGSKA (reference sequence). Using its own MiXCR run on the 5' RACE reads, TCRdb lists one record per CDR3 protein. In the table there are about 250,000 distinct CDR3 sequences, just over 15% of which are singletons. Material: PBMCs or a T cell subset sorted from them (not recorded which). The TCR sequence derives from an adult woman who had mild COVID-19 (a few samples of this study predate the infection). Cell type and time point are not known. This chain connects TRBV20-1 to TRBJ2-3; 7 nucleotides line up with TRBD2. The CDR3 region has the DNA TGCAGTGTGTTCGAGGGAGGGCGCACAGATACGCAGTATTTT. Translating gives CSVFEGGRTDTQYF.